This record concerns one T cell receptor beta chain sequence. What it binds is not known. Findings and caveats of the study: Tumor Treg TCRs overlapped most with tumor naive CD4+ cells.

Constant-region reverse primers amplified full-length variable regions, followed by semi-nested Nested Universal Primer A PCR. TCRdb ran MiXCR on the 5' RACE reads and lists one entry per CDR3 protein. The sample includes some 8,300 distinct CDR3 sequences, just under 55% seen only once; the top ten take approximately 6.4%. Tregs were sorted as CD4+CD25+CD127-/low cells. V was pared by 2 bases and J by 0 bases, with 14 bases between. The CDR3 totals 16 residues. Germline V gene sequence: CDR1 DFQATT, CDR2 SNEGSKA (reference sequence). The source is a female donor with breast cancer. The sample comprised Tregs sorted from a lymph node. V and J are TRBV20-1 and TRBJ2-1; a possible D gene is TRBD2 (6 bases). This chain's CDR3 is CSARSGLPSSYNEQFF. The DNA for the CDR3 is TGCAGTGCTAGATCGGGACTGCCAAGCTCCTACAATGAGCAGTTCTTC.